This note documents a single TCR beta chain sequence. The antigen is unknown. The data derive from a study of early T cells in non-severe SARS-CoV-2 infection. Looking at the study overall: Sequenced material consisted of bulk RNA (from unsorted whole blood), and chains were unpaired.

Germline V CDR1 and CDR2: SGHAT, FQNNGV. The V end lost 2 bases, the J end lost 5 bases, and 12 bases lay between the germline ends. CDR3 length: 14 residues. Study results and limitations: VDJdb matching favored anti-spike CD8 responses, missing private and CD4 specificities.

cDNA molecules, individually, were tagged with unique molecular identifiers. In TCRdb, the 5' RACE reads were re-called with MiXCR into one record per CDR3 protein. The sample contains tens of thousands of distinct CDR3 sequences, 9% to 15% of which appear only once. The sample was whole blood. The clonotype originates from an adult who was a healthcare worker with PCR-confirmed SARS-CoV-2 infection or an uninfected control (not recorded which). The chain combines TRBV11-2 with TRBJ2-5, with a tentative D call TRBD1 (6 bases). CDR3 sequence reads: CASSLIARGETQYF. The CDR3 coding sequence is TGTGCCAGCAGCTTAATTGCCAGGGGTGAGACCCAGTACTTC.